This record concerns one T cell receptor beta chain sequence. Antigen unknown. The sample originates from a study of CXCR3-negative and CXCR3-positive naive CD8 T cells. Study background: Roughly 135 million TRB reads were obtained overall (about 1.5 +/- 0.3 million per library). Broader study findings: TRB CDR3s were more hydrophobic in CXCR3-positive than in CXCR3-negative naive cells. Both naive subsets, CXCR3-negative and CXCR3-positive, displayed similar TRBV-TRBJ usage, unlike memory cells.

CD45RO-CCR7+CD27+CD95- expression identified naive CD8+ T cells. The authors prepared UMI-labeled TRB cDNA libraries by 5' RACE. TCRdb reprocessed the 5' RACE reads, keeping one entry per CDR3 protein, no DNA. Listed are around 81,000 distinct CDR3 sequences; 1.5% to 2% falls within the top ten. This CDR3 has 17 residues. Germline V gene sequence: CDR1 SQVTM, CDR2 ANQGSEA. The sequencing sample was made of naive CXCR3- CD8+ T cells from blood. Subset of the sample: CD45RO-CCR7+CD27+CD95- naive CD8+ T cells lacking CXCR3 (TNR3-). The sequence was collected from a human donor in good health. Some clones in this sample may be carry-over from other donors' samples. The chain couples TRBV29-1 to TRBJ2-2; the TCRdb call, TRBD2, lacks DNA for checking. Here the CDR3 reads CSVEDLRGRTNTGELFF.